These 26 T cell receptor beta chains came from one sample sequenced in a study of technical replicates of blood from a handful of donors. The assay was immunoSEQ multiplex PCR, and TCRdb's table has in-frame clones only and misses some. The sample holds about 88,000 clones, around 94% seen once. The sample consisted of T cells isolated from PBMCs. These receptors all stem from a human donor in good health.

This clone came up once. This sequence joins TRBV29-1 and TRBJ2-1, with 7 bases matching TRBD2. J lost 4 bases, V lost 3 bases, and 12 bases had no gene match. Per the germline V gene, CDR1 is SQVTM and CDR2 is ANQGSEA. CDR3 length: 16 residues. The CDR3 DNA follows: TGCAGCGTTGAGGGGGGGAGGAGGTCCATTTACAATGAGCAGTTCTTC. Amino acids: CSVEGGRRSIYNEQFF.

This clone occurred once. The chain is built from TRBV7-6 and TRBJ2-7; 7 bases line up with TRBD2. Germline assignment: CDR1 SGHVS and CDR2 FNYEAQ. The CDR3 sequence is 15 residues long. J lost 4 bases, V lost 4 bases, and 10 bases had no gene match. DNA for the CDR3: TGTGCCAGCAGCTCCGGGATGGGGGGAGGGTACGAGCAGTACTTC. Translated: CASSSGMGGGYEQYF.

The genes are TRBV5-1 and TRBJ2-5, with 11 positions matching TRBD2. This CDR3 is 17 amino acids long. Germline V CDR1 and CDR2: SGHRS, YFSETQ. Germline trimming cut 0 bases from V and 2 bases from J; bases unmatched to any gene: 6. The CDR3 sequence: CASSLGSSGGTQETQYF. The CDR3 DNA follows: TGCGCCAGCAGCTTGGGCTCTAGCGGGGGGACGCAAGAGACCCAGTACTTC.

This chain links TRBV4-2 with TRBJ2-7, with 10 bases identical to TRBD1. CDR3 size: 17 residues. Trimming took 2 bases from V and 3 from J; bases not matched to a gene: 10. The germline CDR1 and CDR2 sequences are LGHNA and YNFKEQ. CDR3 sequence (DNA): TGTGCCAGCAGCCAATGGACCAAGACAGGGGGCTTCTACGAGCAGTACTTC. Its protein product is CASSQWTKTGGFYEQYF.

The chain combines TRBV11-2 with TRBJ2-5; 9 bases are a match to TRBD1. CDR1 is SGHAT and CDR2 is FQNNGV in the germline V gene. The CDR3 sequence is 14 residues long. V trimming: 6 bases; J trimming: 2 bases; junction bases outside the gene matches: 4. The CDR3 region has the DNA TGTGCCAGCAGAGGGGACAGGGCTCAAGAGACCCAGTACTTC. This translates into CASRGDRAQETQYF. Combining the CDR3 with reference TRBV11-2 and TRBJ2-5 gives the whole variable domain EAGVAQSPRYKIIEKRQSVAFWCNPISGHATLYWYQQILGQGPKLLIQFQNNGVVDDSQLPKDRFSAERLKGVDSTLKIQPAKLEDSAVYLCASRGDRAQETQYFGPGTRLLVL.

The chain is built from TRBV5-8 and TRBJ1-5; D call uncertain. V was shortened by 1 base and J by 4 bases, with 6 bases between the two germline ends. This CDR3 region has 13 residues. From germline, CDR1 is SGHTS and CDR2 YDEGEE. CDR3 sequence: CASSLTQNQPQHF. The CDR3, as DNA: TGTGCCAGCAGCTTGACACAGAATCAGCCCCAGCATTTT.

This clone was recorded only once. In DNA form, the CDR3 reads TGTGCCAGCAGCCTTGACAGGGAAGAGACCCAGTACTTC. It is translated as CASSLDREETQYF. The genes are TRBV5-4 and TRBJ2-5; 7 positions agree with TRBD1. Germline V gene data show CDR1 as SGHNT and CDR2 as YYREEE (reference sequence). The CDR3 runs to 13 residues. V shed 4 bases and J 3 bases; nucleotides not matched to a gene: 3.

The chain combines TRBV6-5 with TRBJ2-4; TRBD2 might be the D (5 bases). V shed 5 bases and J shed 3 bases, with 14 bases lying between them. CDR1 is MNHEY and CDR2 is SVGAGI in the germline V gene. There are 15 residues in the CDR3. CDR3 amino acids: CASSPDLDGKNIQYF. CDR3 coding DNA: TGTGCCAGCAGTCCGGACTTAGATGGCAAAAACATTCAGTACTTC.

The CDR3 is CASSDMRGPTEAFF. The CDR3, as DNA: TGTGCCAGCAGTGATATGAGGGGGCCCACTGAAGCTTTCTTT. The J gene is TRBJ1-1, the V gene TRBV6-1; 7 positions agree with TRBD1. V dropped 3 bases and J dropped 4; count of bases not matched to a gene: 5. The CDR3 covers 14 residues. Germline V gene data show CDR1 as MNHNS and CDR2 as SASEGT.

The chain uses TRBV19 and TRBJ2-6, with D possibly being TRBD1 (5 bases). Germline V gives CDR1 LNHDA, CDR2 SQIVND (reference sequence). CDR3 length: 16 amino acids. Deletions cut 5 bases from V and 0 bases from J, with 11 bases between. CDR3 in DNA: TGTGCCAGTAGTGATCGCAGGGACTCTGGGGCCAACGTCCTGACTTTC. It specifies CASSDRRDSGANVLTF. Together with reference TRBV19 and TRBJ2-6, the CDR3 gives the full variable domain: DGGITQSPKYLFRKEGQNVTLSCEQNLNHDAMYWYRQDPGQGLRLIYYSQIVNDFQKGDIAEGYSVSREKKESFPLTVTSAQKNPTAFYLCASSDRRDSGANVLTFGAGSRLTVL.

CDR3 nucleotide sequence: TGCGCCAGCAGCTTCGGGTTGACAGGGGGGAATTCACCCCTCCACTTT. It codes for CASSFGLTGGNSPLHF. The V and J genes are TRBV5-1 and TRBJ1-6, with TRBD1 matching over 9 bases. J lost 7 bases, V lost 2 bases, and 7 bases had no gene match. Per the germline V gene, CDR1 is SGHRS and CDR2 is YFSETQ. The CDR3 spans 16 residues.

J is TRBJ2-7 and V is TRBV13, with 9 bases identical to TRBD1. The CDR3 has 16 residues. Germline-derived CDR1 and CDR2 are PRHDT and FYEKMQ (reference sequence). Unmatched junction bases numbered 10, after V lost 3 bases and J lost 4 bases. The CDR3 region has the DNA TGTGCCAGCAGCTTGGAGAGGACAGGGGCGGATTACGAGCAGTACTTC. This sequence encodes CASSLERTGADYEQYF.

The rearrangement links TRBV28 to TRBJ2-3; a possible D gene is TRBD1 (6 bases). The CDR3 has 16 amino acids. CDR1 is MDHEN and CDR2 is SYDVKM in the germline V gene. Trimming removed 11 bases from V and 3 bases from J, with 24 bases in between. CDR3 in DNA: TGTGCCTCACCTCCAGGGGCAGGTAGGGAGACAGATACGCAGTATTTT. Its translation: CASPPGAGRETDTQYF.

The chain has TRBV27 and TRBJ1-2; 12 bases are shared with TRBD1. Germline lookup yields CDR1 MNHEY and CDR2 SMNVEV (reference sequence). The trim removed 5 bases at V and 6 bases at J, leaving 4 bases unmatched. The CDR3 is made up of 14 amino acids. The CDR3 loop reads CASSPRDRGHGYTF. The CDR3 bases are TGTGCCAGCAGTCCCAGGGACAGGGGGCATGGCTACACCTTC.

The rearrangement links TRBV28 to TRBJ2-5; 7 bases map to TRBD2. This CDR3 region has 14 residues. Looked up from germline, CDR1 is MDHEN and CDR2 is SYDVKM. Trimming took 3 bases from V and 3 from J; bases not matched to a gene: 4. The CDR3 is CASSLASGEETQYF. In nucleotides, the CDR3 is TGTGCCAGCAGTTTGGCTAGCGGAGAAGAGACCCAGTACTTC. Filled out from reference TRBV28 and TRBJ2-5, the complete variable domain reads DVKVTQSSRYLVKRTGEKVFLECVQDMDHENMFWYRQDPGLGLRLIYFSYDVKMKEKGDIPEGYSVSREKKERFSLILESASTNQTSMYLCASSLASGEETQYFGPGTRLLVL.

This chain uses TRBV5-1 with TRBJ1-1; a weak D match, TRBD1 (6 bases). Looked up from germline, CDR1 is SGHRS and CDR2 is YFSETQ. This CDR3 has 12 residues. V lost 3 bases, J lost 7 bases, and 10 bases lay in between. CDR3 sequence reads: CASSSDRLEAFF. The CDR3 region has the DNA TGCGCCAGCAGCTCTGACAGGCTTGAAGCTTTCTTT.

In its sample, this clone was seen a few times. Here the CDR3 reads CASSPKNTGELFF. In DNA form, the CDR3 reads TGTGCCAGCAGCCCAAAGAACACCGGGGAGCTGTTTTTT. This sequence joins TRBV7-3 and TRBJ2-2; D not certain. V lost 5 bases to trimming and J lost 1 base, with 5 bases between them. The V gene's germline CDR1 is SGHTA and CDR2 FQGTGA. The CDR3 runs 13 residues.

The chain employs TRBV18 and TRBJ1-5, with D unresolved. This CDR3 region has 14 residues. CDR1 and CDR2 (germline): KGHSH, LQKENI. V was pared by 3 bases and J by 7 bases, with 13 bases between. The CDR3, as DNA: TGTGCCAGCTCACCGATTGCCGGAGGCCAGCCCCAGCATTTT. Translation: CASSPIAGGQPQHF.

This chain joins TRBV2 and TRBJ2-2; tentative D call: TRBD2 (5 bases). Germline lookup yields CDR1 SNHLY and CDR2 FYNNEI. Trimming cost V 3 bases and J 5 bases, with 7 bases left between them. The CDR3 is 13 amino acids. DNA for the CDR3: TGTGCCAGCAGTGAGAGGGAAACCGGGGAGCTGTTTTTT. This translates into CASSERETGELFF.

This clone was detected only once. J is TRBJ2-1 and V is TRBV7-3; a weak D match, TRBD2 (6 bases). V lost 1 base and J lost 0, with 16 bases in between. CDR1 is SGHTA and CDR2 is FQGTGA in the germline V gene. This CDR3 has 18 residues. The DNA of the CDR3 is TGTGCCAGCAGCTTAAGGGGGTGGGGGGTAAGCTCCTACAATGAGCAGTTCTTC. It codes for CASSLRGWGVSSYNEQFF.

V is TRBV2 and J is TRBJ1-2; no clear D gene. CDR1 SNHLY and CDR2 FYNNEI come from the germline V gene. There are 11 residues in the CDR3. The germline V and J ends were trimmed by 7 bases and 5 bases, with 8 bases remaining between them. DNA of the CDR3: TGTGCCAGCATCGGAGGGTATGGCTACACCTTC. It codes for CASIGGYGYTF.

The chain couples TRBV30 to TRBJ1-1, with D possibly being TRBD1 (6 bases). Per the germline V gene, CDR1 is GTSNPN and CDR2 is SVGIG (reference sequence). Trimming left V 0 bases short and J 1 base short, with 18 bases between. The CDR3 totals 17 residues. The CDR3 coding sequence is TGTGCCTGGAGTGTACTGGGAAAAGGACAGACGAACACTGAAGCTTTCTTT. Amino acid sequence: CAWSVLGKGQTNTEAFF.

This clone has just one count. The chain couples TRBV13 to TRBJ2-5, with D tentatively TRBD2 (7 bases). Germline V gene sequence: CDR1 PRHDT, CDR2 FYEKMQ (reference sequence). Trimming pared 0 bases from V and 5 bases from J, leaving 13 bases between. CDR3 length equals 15 residues. CDR3 in DNA: TGTGCCAGCAGCTTAGGGGGGGGGCCTTCGGAGACCCAGTACTTC. Amino acid sequence: CASSLGGGPSETQYF.

The V call is TRBV29-1, the J call TRBJ2-2; 8 nucleotides agree with TRBD2. Unmatched junction bases numbered 10, after V lost 6 bases and J lost 4 bases. Germline V gives CDR1 SQVTM, CDR2 ANQGSEA. CDR3 length: 15 residues. The CDR3 sequence is CSVGRGGAATGELFF. The DNA for the CDR3 is TGCAGCGTCGGGAGGGGGGGGGCCGCCACCGGGGAGCTGTTTTTT.

The J gene is TRBJ1-4, the V gene TRBV5-5; the D gene is possibly TRBD1 (5 bases). Germline-derived CDR1 and CDR2 are SGHKS and YYEKEE (reference sequence). The V end lost 5 bases, the J end lost 8 bases, and 16 bases lay between the germline ends. The length of the CDR3 is 14 residues. This CDR3 is CASSPGGGGEKLFF. The CDR3, as DNA: TGTGCCAGCAGTCCAGGCGGGGGAGGGGAAAAACTGTTTTTT. Full variable domain (remainder filled in from reference TRBV5-5 and TRBJ1-4): DAGVTQSPTHLIKTRGQQVTLRCSPISGHKSVSWYQQVLGQGPQFIFQYYEKEERGRGNFPDRFSARQFPNYSSELNVNALLLGDSALYLCASSPGGGGEKLFFGSGTQLSVL.

J is TRBJ1-2 and V is TRBV27; TRBD1 matches 7 bases. J lost 0 bases, V lost 4 bases, and 11 bases had no gene match. From germline, CDR1 is MNHEY and CDR2 SMNVEV (reference sequence). The CDR3 loop spans 17 amino acids. CDR3 sequence (DNA): TGTGCCAGCAGTTCAGACAGGGACACTACCGCTAACTATGGCTACACCTTC. It codes for CASSSDRDTTANYGYTF.